A single sample is the source of the 18 T cell receptor beta chains below, sequenced in a study of cytomegalovirus exposure and HLA in healthy donors. With 60 Vbeta and 13 Jbeta primers, the PCR was carried out. Here immunoSEQ multiplex PCR was the method, and the copy in TCRdb shows in-frame clones only, minus some. This table holds 150,000 to 200,000 clones, around 78% found once. Specimen: PBMCs. The receptors shown here come from a man aged 25-45 years in good health and CMV-seronegative.

This chain joins TRBV7-3 and TRBJ1-1; D not certain. V lost 2 bases, J lost 7 bases, and 5 bases lay in between. Germline V gives CDR1 SGHTA, CDR2 FQGTGA. CDR3 size: 11 residues. CDR3: CASSLVSEAFF. As DNA, the CDR3 is TGTGCCAGCAGCTTAGTCAGTGAAGCTTTCTTT.

The V call is TRBV10-3, the J call TRBJ2-1; 7 bases are shared with TRBD2. Germline lookup yields CDR1 ENHRY and CDR2 SYGVKD. The CDR3 has 14 residues. With V trimmed by 3 bases and J by 9 bases, 8 bases remained unmatched. CDR3 sequence reads: CAISDPGLRGEQFF. The CDR3 DNA reads TGTGCCATCAGTGACCCGGGACTACGCGGTGAGCAGTTCTTC.

This clone occurred once. J is TRBJ1-1 and V is TRBV29-1; possible D gene TRBD1, 5 bases. CDR3 size: 16 residues. The V gene lost 1 base and the J gene lost 4 bases, with 19 bases spanning the gap. The germline V gene has CDR1 SQVTM and CDR2 ANQGSEA. CDR3 bases: TGCAGCGTTGAAGTTTCCACAGGATCTCCCTTCACTGAAGCTTTCTTT. Translation: CSVEVSTGSPFTEAFF.

This chain links TRBV25-1 with TRBJ1-4; the D is unclear. The CDR3 runs 17 residues. V was trimmed by 1 base and J by 0 bases, leaving 12 bases between them. From germline, CDR1 is MGHDK and CDR2 SYGVNS. CDR3 nucleotide sequence: TGTGCCAGCAGTGAATTGCGGAAAACGGCAACTAATGAAAAACTGTTTTTT. Translated: CASSELRKTATNEKLFF.

The rearrangement links TRBV21-1 to TRBJ1-1. TRBV21-1 is marked as a pseudogene. The CDR3 extends over 12 amino acids. CDR3 DNA: TGTGCCAGCAGCAAAGTCTTAACTGAAGCTTTCTTT. This sequence encodes CASSKVLTEAFF.

This clone was detected once. The chain couples TRBV13 to TRBJ2-7; 8 bases map to TRBD2. Germline V gene sequence: CDR1 PRHDT, CDR2 FYEKMQ (reference sequence). The CDR3 contains 15 residues. Trimming cost V 1 base and J 3 bases; bases outside gene matches: 5. The DNA for the CDR3 is TGTGCCAGCAGCTTAGAAGCGGGAGCTAACTACGAGCAGTACTTC. It yields the protein CASSLEAGANYEQYF.

The rearrangement uses TRBV10-2 and TRBJ2-1, with 11 bases that match TRBD2. Trimming took 3 bases from V and 9 from J; bases not matched to a gene: 7. Germline V gives CDR1 WSHSY, CDR2 SAAADI. The CDR3 is 15 amino acids. For the CDR3, the DNA is TGCGCCAGCAGTGAACTAGCGGGAGAATGGGTTGAGCAGTTCTTC. It translates to CASSELAGEWVEQFF.

The chain joins TRBV7-6 to TRBJ2-6; a weak D match, TRBD1 (6 bases). CDR1 and CDR2 from the germline V gene are SGHVS and FNYEAQ. The CDR3 extends over 17 amino acids. V was trimmed by 0 bases and J by 2 bases, leaving 11 bases between them. The CDR3 DNA is TGTGCCAGCAGCTTAGCGGGGGCAGTCCCTGGGGCCAACGTCCTGACTTTC. Its translation is CASSLAGAVPGANVLTF.

V gene TRBV6-4 combines with J gene TRBJ2-3; the match to TRBD2 covers 9 bases. Looked up from germline, CDR1 is MRHNA and CDR2 is SNTAGT. V was clipped by 10 bases and J by 8 bases; unmatched bases: 16. The CDR3 extends over 15 amino acids. The DNA for the CDR3 is TGTGCCAACATAGCCAGGCGGGAGGGCCGAGGTACGCAGTATTTT. It encodes CANIARREGRGTQYF.

This clone has more than one count but fewer than ten. The rearrangement links TRBV15 to TRBJ2-2; 7 bases are shared with TRBD2. V lost 0 bases and J lost 2; bases outside the gene matches: 6. CDR1 and CDR2 from the germline V gene are LNHNV and YYDKDF (reference sequence). CDR3 length: 17 residues. The CDR3: CATSRDWSGTNTGELFF. The CDR3, as DNA: TGTGCCACCAGCAGAGATTGGAGCGGGACTAACACCGGGGAGCTGTTTTTT. Using reference TRBV15 and TRBJ2-2 for the parts outside the CDR3, the full variable domain is DAMVIQNPRYQVTQFGKPVTLSCSQTLNHNVMYWYQQKSSQAPKLLFHYYDKDFNNEADTPDNFQSRRPNTSFCFLDIRSPGLGDTAMYLCATSRDWSGTNTGELFFGEGSRLTVL.

This clone was found a few times. The V call is TRBV28, the J call TRBJ1-2, with D perhaps TRBD1 (6 bases). Germline V gene sequence: CDR1 MDHEN, CDR2 SYDVKM. Trimming cost V 8 bases and J 1 base, with 20 bases left between them. The CDR3 is 16 residues long. The CDR3 is CASWEGHRNNNYGYTF. The CDR3 DNA reads as TGTGCCAGCTGGGAGGGACACCGAAATAATAACTATGGCTACACCTTC.

The V gene is TRBV11-2, the J gene TRBJ1-1, with D unclear. V was trimmed by 5 bases and J by 4 bases, leaving 11 bases between them. This CDR3 is built from 13 residues. The germline V gene encodes CDR1 SGHAT and CDR2 FQNNGV. This chain's CDR3 is CASSPRLSTEAFF. The CDR3 DNA reads TGTGCCAGCAGCCCCAGGTTGAGCACTGAAGCTTTCTTT.

The J gene is TRBJ2-7, the V gene TRBV4-1; 9 bases line up with TRBD2. CDR1 and CDR2 (germline): MGHRA, YSYEKL. J gave up 4 bases and V 3 bases, and 7 bases lay outside the gene matches. CDR3 length: 15 amino acids. CDR3: CASSQEAGGSYEQYF. The DNA of the CDR3 is TGCGCCAGCAGCCAGGAGGCGGGAGGGTCGTACGAGCAGTACTTC.

The chain employs TRBV4-1 and TRBJ2-3, with 7 positions matching TRBD2. Germline CDR1 is MGHRA and CDR2 is YSYEKL. V gave up 4 bases and J gave up 1 base; unmatched junction bases: 8. The CDR3 consists of 16 residues. CDR3 sequence reads: CASSLPGLPGTDTQYF. The CDR3 coding sequence is TGCGCCAGCAGCCTACCGGGACTACCAGGCACAGATACGCAGTATTTT.

The chain employs TRBV27 and TRBJ2-7; a weak D match, TRBD2 (5 bases). Germline CDR1 and CDR2: MNHEY and SMNVEV (reference sequence). V was clipped by 0 bases and J by 0 bases, with 12 bases between them. The CDR3 spans 16 residues. The CDR3 loop is CASSLSAGIPSYEQYF. The CDR3 DNA sequence: TGTGCCAGCAGTTTATCGGCGGGCATTCCCTCCTACGAGCAGTACTTC.

This clone was seen once. The V call is TRBV7-3, the J call TRBJ2-6; unclear D gene. V was clipped by 6 bases and J by 2 bases, with 20 bases between them. This CDR3 spans 18 amino acids. The germline gives CDR1 SGHTA, CDR2 FQGTGA. As DNA, the CDR3 is TGTGCCAGCAGACTTAACCGAGGAACACTTACTGGGGCCAACGTCCTGACTTTC. Its translation: CASRLNRGTLTGANVLTF.

The chain uses TRBV18 and TRBJ2-7, with 11 nucleotides matching TRBD1. V gave up 3 bases and J gave up 0 bases; unmatched junction bases: 1. Germline-derived CDR1 and CDR2 are KGHSH and LQKENI. The CDR3 consists of 15 residues. The CDR3 sequence is CASSPGQGGSYEQYF. In DNA, the CDR3 is TGTGCCAGCTCACCGGGACAGGGGGGCTCCTACGAGCAGTACTTC.

V usage is TRBV7-9 and J usage is TRBJ2-2; 7 nucleotides agree with TRBD2. Unmatched junction bases numbered 15, after V lost 7 bases and J lost 4 bases. The CDR3 has 17 residues. Per the germline V gene, CDR1 is SEHNR and CDR2 is FQNEAQ (reference sequence). The CDR3 DNA reads as TGTGCCAGCACCCAAGTATGGGGGAGGGCGGCCACCGGGGAGCTGTTTTTT. Translated: CASTQVWGRAATGELFF.